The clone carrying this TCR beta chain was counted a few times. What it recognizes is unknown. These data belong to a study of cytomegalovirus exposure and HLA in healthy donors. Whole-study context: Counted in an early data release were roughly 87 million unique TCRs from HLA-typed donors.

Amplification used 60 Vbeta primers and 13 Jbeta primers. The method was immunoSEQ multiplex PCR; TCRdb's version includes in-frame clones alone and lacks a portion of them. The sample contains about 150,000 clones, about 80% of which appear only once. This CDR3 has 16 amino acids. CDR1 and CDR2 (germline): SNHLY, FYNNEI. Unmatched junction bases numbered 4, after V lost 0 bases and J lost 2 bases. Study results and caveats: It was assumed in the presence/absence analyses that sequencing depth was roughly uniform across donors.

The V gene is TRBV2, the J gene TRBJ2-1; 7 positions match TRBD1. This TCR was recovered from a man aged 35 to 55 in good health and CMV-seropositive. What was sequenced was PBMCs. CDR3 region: CASSEAGGTAYNEQFF. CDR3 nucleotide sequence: TGTGCCAGCAGTGAAGCGGGTGGGACAGCCTACAATGAGCAGTTCTTC.